The clone carrying this T cell receptor beta chain was found many times. Antigen: not known. This sample is part of a study of post-analysis software for immune sequencing data. Study results and caveats: Strong co-clustering by F measure was seen for same-batch samples. Normalized Chao1 diversity in multiple sclerosis patients fell significantly below that of controls. When patients were compared with controls, four or five TRBV segments were more frequent, TRBV5-6, TRBV5-1 and TRBV20-1 among them.

The V and J ends lost 7 bases and 3 bases respectively, with 15 bases between them. The CDR3 extends over 13 amino acids. The germline gives CDR1 SQVTM, CDR2 ANQGSEA. Each TCR beta cDNA library carried unique molecular identifiers. A single record per CDR3 protein comes from TCRdb applying MiXCR to the PCR reads. The repertoire holds approximately 150,000 distinct CDR3 sequences, with 30% as singletons. Specimen: blood. The clonotype was recovered from a girl between 10 and 17 years old with multiple sclerosis. The V call is TRBV29-1, the J call TRBJ2-5, with D unclear. The CDR3 region has the DNA TGCAGCGCCCGGACGGAACCTAAAGAGACCCAGTACTTC. It yields the protein CSARTEPKETQYF.